This TCR beta chain comes out of a study of T cells of healthy individuals. The germline gives CDR1 SQVTM, CDR2 ANQGSEA. V shed 6 bases and J 3 bases; nucleotides not matched to a gene: 16. The CDR3 loop spans 16 amino acids. TCRdb reanalysed the 5' RACE reads using MiXCR and keeps one entry per CDR3 protein. The profile shows approximately 52,000 distinct CDR3 sequences, approximately 14% of them singletons. The genes are TRBV29-1 and TRBJ2-7, with 8 bases matching TRBD1. The receptor comes from a human donor in good health. CDR3: CSVNPGTGELYYEQYF. CDR3 coding DNA: TGCAGCGTCAACCCCGGGACAGGAGAACTCTACTACGAGCAGTACTTC.